This T cell receptor (beta chain) was recorded in a study of graft-versus-host responses after intestinal transplantation. Study-level findings and limits: Some patients had graft-donor T cell macrochimerism, and their allografts showed high graft-versus-host to host-versus-graft clonal ratios.

Assay: immunoSEQ multiplex PCR; the TCRdb copy retains only in-frame clones and omits some. The table includes about 120,000 clones, 95% detected once. CDR3 length equals 14 residues. With V trimmed by 5 bases and J by 0 bases, 0 bases remained unmatched. The germline CDR1 and CDR2 sequences are WSHSY and SAAADI. Worth noting for this clone: Its antigen is unidentified.

The receptor was isolated from a human donor who received an intestinal transplant. Sample: unstimulated CD8+ T cells sorted from spleen or lymph node cells, taken before intestinal transplant. This chain connects TRBV10-2 to TRBJ1-4; 7 bases line up with TRBD1. The CDR3 sequence: CASSTGATNEKLFF. The CDR3 DNA follows: TGCGCCAGCAGTACAGGGGCAACTAATGAAAAACTGTTTTTT.